The sequence of this TCR beta chain was determined in a study of OX40 agonist ivuxolimab in advanced cancers. General study points: There were, on average, more expanded clones in CD8+ T cells than in CD4+.

As regards this clone: No antigen is known for it.

This table comes from immunoSEQ multiplex PCR, and its TCRdb copy is limited to in-frame clones, with some not included. Here the sample spans 45,000 to 65,000 clones, roughly 87% being singletons. Samples of blood were obtained at baseline, on cycle 4 day 1, and on cycle 7 day 1. CDR1 SGHVS and CDR2 FQNEAQ come from the germline V gene. The CDR3 is 20 residues long. The V gene end was trimmed by 5 bases and the J gene end by 1 base; junction bases not matched to a gene: 17. This sequence originates from an adult with an advanced solid tumor such as melanoma, head and neck, liver or kidney cancer. The sample was CD4+ or CD8+ T cells sorted from blood, taken in a trial of the OX40 agonist ivuxolimab. V gene TRBV7-8 combines with J gene TRBJ2-3, with 11 bases lining up with TRBD2. CDR3 protein: CASSTPGRVAGGLGTDTQYF. As DNA, the CDR3 is TGTGCCAGCAGCACACCCGGTCGGGTAGCGGGGGGGCTTGGCACAGATACGCAGTATTTT. Together with reference TRBV7-8 and TRBJ2-3, the CDR3 gives the full variable domain: GAGVSQSPRYKVAKRGQDVALRCDPISGHVSLFWYQQALGQGPEFLTYFQNEAQLDKSGLPSDRFFAERPEGSVSTLKIQRTQQEDSAVYLCASSTPGRVAGGLGTDTQYFGPGTRLTVL.